The 21 T cell receptor beta chains below come from one sample, sequenced in a study of blood T cell repertoires in COVID-19 (dated by TCRdb to 2018 to 2021). Library creation used the immunoSEQ multiplex PCR assay. In its TCRdb copy, this immuneACCESS table keeps in-frame sequences only and misses some clones. Where compared with another copy, unresolved V genes explain less than half of these, and the others have no known cause. This sample is represented by around 130,000 clones; roughly 80% of them were singletons. The biggest ten clones account for approximately 16% of the sample. The sequencing input was peripheral blood. The receptors originated from a woman between 45 and 65 years old with acute or convalescent COVID-19.

This chain joins TRBV6-1 and TRBJ2-2, with 7 positions matching TRBD2. The V and J ends lost 3 bases and 7 bases, in that order; junction bases with no gene match: 5. The CDR3 has 14 residues. Germline CDR1 reads MNHNS; CDR2 reads SASEGT. CDR3 region: CASSDGEGSGELFF. CDR3 DNA: TGTGCCAGCAGTGACGGGGAGGGGAGCGGGGAGCTGTTTTTT.

CDR3 nucleotide sequence: TGTGCCAGCTCACTTCTCTCTAGCGGGGGGAACACAGATACGCAGTATTTT. Protein: CASSLLSSGGNTDTQYF. V is TRBV18 and J is TRBJ2-3, with 11 bases fitting TRBD2. V dropped 4 bases and J dropped 2; count of bases not matched to a gene: 8. Germline lookup yields CDR1 KGHSH and CDR2 LQKENI. This CDR3 has 17 residues.

The V gene is TRBV6-5, the J gene TRBJ1-4, with a tentative D call TRBD1 (5 bases). The CDR3 has 14 residues. Per germline, CDR1 MNHEY and CDR2 SVGAGI. V lost 5 bases and J 4 bases, leaving 11 bases between the germline ends. The CDR3 DNA sequence: TGTGCCAGCAGTAAAAGTAGGGGTAATGAAAAACTGTTTTTT. It codes for CASSKSRGNEKLFF.

The chain joins TRBV29-1 to TRBJ2-3; 9 bases fit TRBD2. This CDR3 comprises 16 residues. From germline, CDR1 is SQVTM and CDR2 ANQGSEA. V shed 6 bases and J 2 bases; nucleotides not matched to a gene: 12. DNA for the CDR3: TGCAGCGTCGGCCTAGTGGCGGGGGGGTCCACAGATACGCAGTATTTT. Translating gives CSVGLVAGGSTDTQYF.

This chain links TRBV5-6 with TRBJ2-7, with 8 bases that match TRBD1. Germline lookup yields CDR1 SGHDT and CDR2 YYEEEE. The ends lost 0 bases at V and 7 bases at J; junction bases unmatched: 9. The CDR3 sequence is 15 residues long. For the CDR3, the DNA is TGTGCCAGCAGCTTGGGCGGGCAGGGGGCGGGGGAGCAGTACTTC. It codes for CASSLGGQGAGEQYF. Variable domain in full (rest from reference TRBV5-6 and TRBJ2-7): DAGVTQSPTHLIKTRGQQVTLRCSPKSGHDTVSWYQQALGQGPQFIFQYYEEEERQRGNFPDRFSGHQFPNYSSELNVNALLLGDSALYLCASSLGGQGAGEQYFGPGTRLTVT.

The chain uses TRBV30 and TRBJ1-2, with 9 bases that match TRBD1. This CDR3 is 13 amino acids long. The germline V gene has CDR1 GTSNPN and CDR2 SVGIG (reference sequence). Unmatched junction bases numbered 6, after V lost 4 bases and J lost 6 bases. The CDR3, as DNA: TGTGCCTGGACCGGGGGACAGGGAGATGGCTACACCTTC. It translates to CAWTGGQGDGYTF.

The J gene is TRBJ1-1, the V gene TRBV6-6, with 9 bases matching TRBD1. CDR3 length: 14 residues. V lost 5 bases, J lost 3 bases, and 4 bases stayed unmatched. Germline V gives CDR1 MNHNY, CDR2 SVGAGI (reference sequence). The DNA of the CDR3 is TGTGCCAGCAGTACGGGACAGGGCGACACTGAAGCTTTCTTT. This translates into CASSTGQGDTEAFF.

J is TRBJ1-1 and V is TRBV15, with a possible D match to TRBD1 (6 bases). CDR1 LNHNV and CDR2 YYDKDF come from the germline V gene (reference sequence). Trimming shortened V by 0 bases and J by 4 bases, and 12 bases separated the two germline ends. The CDR3 is 15 amino acids. The CDR3 sequence: CATSRDGRGGTEAFF. The CDR3 DNA reads as TGTGCCACCAGCAGAGATGGAAGAGGGGGCACTGAAGCTTTCTTT.

This chain uses TRBV28 with TRBJ2-3; TRBD2 matches 12 bases. There are 16 residues in the CDR3. Germline CDR1 and CDR2: MDHEN and SYDVKM. The ends lost 4 bases at V and 6 bases at J; junction bases unmatched: 8. Here the CDR3 DNA reads TGTGCCAGCAGTTCCCCTAGCGGGGGGGCTCGGGATACGCAGTATTTT. Translation: CASSSPSGGARDTQYF.

The chain combines TRBV12-3 or TRBV12-4 with TRBJ1-2, with D tentatively TRBD1 (6 bases). The CDR3 has 13 residues. Trimming shortened V by 3 bases and J by 8 bases, and 13 bases separated the two germline ends. The CDR3 sequence: CASSLRGTEGYTF. In DNA, the CDR3 is TGTGCCAGCAGTTTGAGGGGGACGGAGGGCTACACCTTC.

The V and J genes are TRBV30 and TRBJ2-2; D unclear. This CDR3 spans 13 amino acids. V dropped 1 base and J dropped 4 bases, with 7 bases sitting between them. The germline V gene has CDR1 GTSNPN and CDR2 SVGIG (reference sequence). CDR3 residues: CAWSAFGTGELFF. The CDR3 region has the DNA TGTGCCTGGAGTGCCTTCGGCACCGGGGAGCTGTTTTTT.

The CDR3 sequence: CASSPLDNEQFF. The CDR3 DNA reads as TGTGCCAGCAGCCCCCTTGACAATGAGCAGTTCTTC. The chain has TRBV12-3 or TRBV12-4 and TRBJ2-1; D gene ambiguous. This CDR3 comprises 12 residues. V lost 6 bases and J lost 5, with 8 bases in between.

This clone appeared a single time. J is TRBJ1-4 and V is TRBV9, with a tentative D call TRBD1 (5 bases). Trimming shortened V by 4 bases and J by 3 bases, and 13 bases separated the two germline ends. Per the germline V gene, CDR1 is SGDLS and CDR2 is YYNGEE. The CDR3 runs to 15 residues. CDR3 bases: TGTGCCAGCAGCCCCCAGGGCGTATCTAATGAAAAACTGTTTTTT. Amino acids: CASSPQGVSNEKLFF.

This chain uses TRBV21-1 with TRBJ1-1; whether TRBD1, the table's D call, matches the DNA was not checked. TRBV21-1 is flagged as a pseudogene. This CDR3 comprises 16 residues. CDR3 coding DNA: TGTGCCAGCAGCAAATGTTCCGGGACAGCGAACACTGAAGCTTTCTTT. Its protein product is CASSKCSGTANTEAFF.

This chain links TRBV19 with TRBJ1-2; a possible D gene is TRBD1 (6 bases). CDR3 length: 17 amino acids. Trimming shortened V by 6 bases and J by 0 bases, and 20 bases separated the two germline ends. Germline V lookup: CDR1 LNHDA, CDR2 SQIVND (reference sequence). The CDR3 spells CASSRVGQLRANYGYTF. CDR3 nucleotide sequence: TGTGCCAGTAGCAGAGTCGGACAGCTCCGGGCTAACTATGGCTACACCTTC.

The chain carries TRBV19 and TRBJ1-2; 8 bases agree with TRBD1. V dropped 6 bases and J dropped 3; count of bases not matched to a gene: 12. Germline CDR1 and CDR2: LNHDA and SQIVND (reference sequence). The CDR3 runs to 16 residues. The CDR3 reads CASRPGQETRDYGYTF. For the CDR3, the DNA is TGTGCCAGTAGGCCGGGACAGGAAACCCGGGACTATGGCTACACCTTC.

The J gene is TRBJ1-1, the V gene TRBV29-1; 8 nucleotides line up with TRBD1. This CDR3 is 13 amino acids long. Germline V gives CDR1 SQVTM, CDR2 ANQGSEA. The ends lost 4 bases at V and 4 bases at J; junction bases unmatched: 5. CDR3 amino acids: CSVARGLATEAFF. The CDR3 coding sequence is TGCAGCGTTGCCAGGGGGCTTGCCACTGAAGCTTTCTTT.

This chain links TRBV5-6 with TRBJ1-1, with 10 bases lining up with TRBD1. Germline assignment: CDR1 SGHDT and CDR2 YYEEEE. The CDR3 contains 14 residues. J gave up 11 bases and V 2 bases, and 9 bases lay outside the gene matches. In DNA form, the CDR3 reads TGTGCCAGCAGCTTTACTCGGACAGGGGGTCTGGCTTTCTTT. Translating it yields CASSFTRTGGLAFF. The variable domain in full, completed from reference TRBV5-6 and TRBJ1-1, reads DAGVTQSPTHLIKTRGQQVTLRCSPKSGHDTVSWYQQALGQGPQFIFQYYEEEERQRGNFPDRFSGHQFPNYSSELNVNALLLGDSALYLCASSFTRTGGLAFFGQGTRLTVV.

The V and J genes are TRBV10-2 and TRBJ1-1; tentative D call: TRBD1 (5 bases). The germline gives CDR1 WSHSY, CDR2 SAAADI. Trimming removed 7 bases from V and 2 bases from J, with 11 bases in between. The CDR3 is 13 residues long. CDR3: CASTKGANTEAFF. CDR3 nucleotide sequence: TGCGCCAGCACCAAAGGGGCTAACACTGAAGCTTTCTTT.

J is TRBJ2-1 and V is TRBV19; D is perhaps TRBD1 (5 bases). Looked up from germline, CDR1 is LNHDA and CDR2 is SQIVND (reference sequence). V gave up 3 bases and J gave up 6 bases, with 9 bases separating them. The CDR3 is made up of 13 amino acids. CDR3 nucleotides: TGTGCCAGTAGTATGAGACAGAGCAATGAGCAGTTCTTC. Translated, it gives CASSMRQSNEQFF.

Comment on this clone: Other nucleotide sequences in the sample specify the same CDR3. V and J are TRBV19 and TRBJ1-2; D not resolved. V lost 0 bases, J lost 2 bases, and 7 bases lay in between. Germline V gene data show CDR1 as LNHDA and CDR2 as SQIVND (reference sequence). The CDR3 runs to 14 residues. CDR3 sequence reads: CASSIDRGNYGYTF. Here the CDR3 DNA reads TGTGCCAGTAGTATAGATCGAGGGAACTATGGCTACACCTTC.